This T cell receptor (beta chain) originates from a study of spatial heterogeneity in lung cancer. Study-wide findings and caveats: For expanded intratumoral alpha and beta TCRs, counts tracked tumor mutation counts.

The sample's time point: sample taken at primary tumor resection. TCRdb analysed the 5' RACE reads with MiXCR anew, one entry per CDR3 protein. The sample lists roughly 19,000 distinct CDR3 sequences, 7.5% seen once, with roughly 20% in the top ten. This clonotype appeared many times. Antigen: not known. The source material was lung tumor tissue, sampled at surgery. The sequence derives from a male donor with early-stage non-small cell lung cancer.

CDR3 nucleotide sequence: TGTGCCAGCAGTGAAATAGTAAGCTCCTATAATTCACCCCTCCACTTT. As protein: CASSEIVSSYNSPLHF. The chain links TRBV6-1 to TRBJ1-6; D gene uncertain. This CDR3 comprises 16 residues. V shed 2 bases and J shed 0 bases, with 8 bases lying between them. Germline-derived CDR1 and CDR2 are MNHNS and SASEGT.